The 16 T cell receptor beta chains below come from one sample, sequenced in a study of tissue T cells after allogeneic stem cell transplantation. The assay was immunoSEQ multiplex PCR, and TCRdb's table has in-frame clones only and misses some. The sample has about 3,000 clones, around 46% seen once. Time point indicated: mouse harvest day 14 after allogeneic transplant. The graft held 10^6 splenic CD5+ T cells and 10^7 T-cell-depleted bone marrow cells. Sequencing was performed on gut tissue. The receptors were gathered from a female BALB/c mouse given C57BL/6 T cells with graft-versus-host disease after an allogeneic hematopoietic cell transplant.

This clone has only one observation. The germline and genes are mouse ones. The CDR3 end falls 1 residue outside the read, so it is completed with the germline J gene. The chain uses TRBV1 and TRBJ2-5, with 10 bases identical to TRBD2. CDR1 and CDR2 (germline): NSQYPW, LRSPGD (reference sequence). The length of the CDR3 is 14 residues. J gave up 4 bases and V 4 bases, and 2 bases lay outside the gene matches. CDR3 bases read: TGCACCTGCAGTGTCTGGGGGGGCGAAGACACCCAGTAC. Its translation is CTCSVWGGEDTQY. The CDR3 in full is CTCSVWGGEDTQYF.

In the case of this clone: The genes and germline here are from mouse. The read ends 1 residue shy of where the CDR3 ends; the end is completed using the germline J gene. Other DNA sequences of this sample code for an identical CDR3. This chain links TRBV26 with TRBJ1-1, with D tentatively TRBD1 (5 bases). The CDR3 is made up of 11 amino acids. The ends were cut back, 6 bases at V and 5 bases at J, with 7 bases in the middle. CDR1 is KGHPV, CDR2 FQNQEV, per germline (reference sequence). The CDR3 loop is CASSPGTEVFF. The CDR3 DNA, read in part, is TGTGCCAGCAGCCCAGGGACAGAAGTCTTC.

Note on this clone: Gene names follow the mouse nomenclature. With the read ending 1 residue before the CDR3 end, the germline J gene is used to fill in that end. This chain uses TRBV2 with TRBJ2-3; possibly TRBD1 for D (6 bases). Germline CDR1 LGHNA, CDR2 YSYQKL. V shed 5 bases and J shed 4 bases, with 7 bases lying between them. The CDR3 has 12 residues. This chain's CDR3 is CASSGTTETLYF. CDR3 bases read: TGTGCCAGCAGCGGGACAACAGAAACGCTGTAT.

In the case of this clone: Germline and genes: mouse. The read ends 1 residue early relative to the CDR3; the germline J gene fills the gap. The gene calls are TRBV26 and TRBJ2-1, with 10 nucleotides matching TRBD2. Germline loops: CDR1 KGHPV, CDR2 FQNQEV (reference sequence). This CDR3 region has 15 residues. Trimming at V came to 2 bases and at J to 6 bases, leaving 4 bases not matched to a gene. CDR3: CASSLPGGAPAEQFF. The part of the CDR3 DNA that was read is TGTGCCAGCAGTCTGCCTGGGGGGGCGCCTGCTGAGCAGTTC.

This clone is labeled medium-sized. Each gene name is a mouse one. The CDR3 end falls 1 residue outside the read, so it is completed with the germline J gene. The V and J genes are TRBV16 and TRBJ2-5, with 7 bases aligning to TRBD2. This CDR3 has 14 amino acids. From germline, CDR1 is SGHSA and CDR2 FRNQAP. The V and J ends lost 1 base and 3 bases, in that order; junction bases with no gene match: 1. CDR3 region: CASSLAGGQDTQYF. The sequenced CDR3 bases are TGTGCAAGCAGCTTAGCGGGGGGGCAAGACACCCAGTAC.

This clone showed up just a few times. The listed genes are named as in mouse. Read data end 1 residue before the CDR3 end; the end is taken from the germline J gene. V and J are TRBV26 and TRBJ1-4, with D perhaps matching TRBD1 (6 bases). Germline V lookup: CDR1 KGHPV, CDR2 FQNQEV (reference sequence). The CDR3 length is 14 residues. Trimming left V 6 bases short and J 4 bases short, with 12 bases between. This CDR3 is CASRPGHLNERLFF. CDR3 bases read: TGTGCCAGCAGGCCGGGACACCTCAACGAAAGATTATTT.

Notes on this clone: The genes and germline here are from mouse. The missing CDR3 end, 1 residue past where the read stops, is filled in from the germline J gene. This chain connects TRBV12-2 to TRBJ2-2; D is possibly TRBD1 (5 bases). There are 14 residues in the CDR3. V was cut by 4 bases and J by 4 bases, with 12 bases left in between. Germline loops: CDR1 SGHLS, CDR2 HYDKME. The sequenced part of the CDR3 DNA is TGTGCCAGCTCGCCCAGGGAGGGCACCGGGCAGCTCTAC. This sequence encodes CASSPREGTGQLY. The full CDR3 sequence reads CASSPREGTGQLYF.

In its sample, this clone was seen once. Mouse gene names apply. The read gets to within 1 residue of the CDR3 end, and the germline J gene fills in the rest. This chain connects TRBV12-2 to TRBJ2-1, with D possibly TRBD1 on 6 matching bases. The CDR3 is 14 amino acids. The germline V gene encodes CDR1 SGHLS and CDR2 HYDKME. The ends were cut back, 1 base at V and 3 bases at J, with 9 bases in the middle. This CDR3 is CASSLGTIYAEQFF. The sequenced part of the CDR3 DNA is TGTGCCAGCTCTCTTGGGACAATCTATGCTGAGCAGTTC.

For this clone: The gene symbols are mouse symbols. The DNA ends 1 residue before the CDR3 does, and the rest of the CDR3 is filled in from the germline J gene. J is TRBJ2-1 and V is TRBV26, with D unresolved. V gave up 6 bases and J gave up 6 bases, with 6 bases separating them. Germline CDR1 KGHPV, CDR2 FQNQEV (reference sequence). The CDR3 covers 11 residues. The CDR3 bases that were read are TGTGCCAGCAGCACCCTTGCTGAGCAGTTC. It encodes CASSTLAEQF. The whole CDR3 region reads CASSTLAEQFF.

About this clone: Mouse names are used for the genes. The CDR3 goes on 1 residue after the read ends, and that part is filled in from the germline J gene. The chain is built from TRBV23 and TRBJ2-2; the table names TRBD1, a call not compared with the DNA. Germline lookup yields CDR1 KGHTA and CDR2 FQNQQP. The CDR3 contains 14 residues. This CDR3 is CSSSPGQNTGQLYF. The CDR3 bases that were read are TGCTCCAGCAGTCCGGGACAGAACACCGGGCAGCTCTAC.

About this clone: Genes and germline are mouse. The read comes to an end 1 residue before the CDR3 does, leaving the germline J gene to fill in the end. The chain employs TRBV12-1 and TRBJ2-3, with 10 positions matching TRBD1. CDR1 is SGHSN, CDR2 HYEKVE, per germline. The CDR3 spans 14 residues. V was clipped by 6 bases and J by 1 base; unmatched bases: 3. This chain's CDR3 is CASQDRGGAETLYF. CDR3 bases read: TGTGCCAGCCAGGACAGGGGGGGTGCAGAAACGCTGTAT. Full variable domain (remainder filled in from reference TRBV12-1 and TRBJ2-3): DSGVVQSPRHIIKEKGGRSVLTCIPISGHSNVVWYQQTLGKELKFLIQHYEKVERDKGFLPSRFSVQQFDDYHSEMNMSALELEDSAMYFCASQDRGGAETLYFGSGTRLTVL.

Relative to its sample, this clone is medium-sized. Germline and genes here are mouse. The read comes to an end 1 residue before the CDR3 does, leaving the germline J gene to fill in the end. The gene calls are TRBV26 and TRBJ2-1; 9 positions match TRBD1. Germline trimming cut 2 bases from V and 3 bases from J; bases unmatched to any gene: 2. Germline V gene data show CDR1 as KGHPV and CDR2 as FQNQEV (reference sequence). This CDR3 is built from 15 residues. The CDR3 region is CASSLTGGAYAEQFF. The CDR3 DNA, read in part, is TGTGCCAGCAGTCTGACAGGGGGCGCCTATGCTGAGCAGTTC.

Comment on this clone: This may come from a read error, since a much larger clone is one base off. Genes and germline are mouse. Here the CDR3 reads CASRDSAEPLYF. The sequenced CDR3 bases are TGTGCCAGCCGGGACAGTGCAGAACCGCTGTAT. This sequence joins TRBV26 and TRBJ2-3, with 7 bases fitting TRBD1. The read ends 1 residue before the CDR3 terminus; that terminus is restored from the germline J gene. CDR1 KGHPV and CDR2 FQNQEV come from the germline V gene (reference sequence). This CDR3 contains 12 residues.

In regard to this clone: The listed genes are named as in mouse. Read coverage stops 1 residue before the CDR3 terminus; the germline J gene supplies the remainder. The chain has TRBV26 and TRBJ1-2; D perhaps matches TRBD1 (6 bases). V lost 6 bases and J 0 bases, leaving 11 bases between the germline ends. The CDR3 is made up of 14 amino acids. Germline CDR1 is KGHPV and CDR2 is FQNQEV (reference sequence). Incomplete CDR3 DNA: TGTGCCAGCAGCTCGGGACAACCAAACTCCGACTACACC. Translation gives CASSSGQPNSDYT. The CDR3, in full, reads CASSSGQPNSDYTF.

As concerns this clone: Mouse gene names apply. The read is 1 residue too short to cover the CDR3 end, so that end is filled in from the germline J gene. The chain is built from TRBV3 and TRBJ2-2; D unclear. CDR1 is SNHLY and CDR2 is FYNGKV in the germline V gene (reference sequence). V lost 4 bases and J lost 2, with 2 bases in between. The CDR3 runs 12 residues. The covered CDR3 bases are TGTGCCAGCAGCTCTAACACCGGGCAGCTCTAC. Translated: CASSSNTGQLY. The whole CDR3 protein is CASSSNTGQLYF.

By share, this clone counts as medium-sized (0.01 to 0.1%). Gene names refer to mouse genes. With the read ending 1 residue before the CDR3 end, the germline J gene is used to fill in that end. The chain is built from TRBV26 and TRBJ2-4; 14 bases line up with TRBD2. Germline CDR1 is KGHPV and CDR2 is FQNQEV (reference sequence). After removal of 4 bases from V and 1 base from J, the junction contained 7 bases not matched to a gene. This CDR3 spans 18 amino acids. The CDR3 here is CASSPRDWGGAGQNTLYF. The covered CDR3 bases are TGTGCCAGCAGTCCCCGGGACTGGGGGGGCGCCGGTCAAAACACCTTGTAC.